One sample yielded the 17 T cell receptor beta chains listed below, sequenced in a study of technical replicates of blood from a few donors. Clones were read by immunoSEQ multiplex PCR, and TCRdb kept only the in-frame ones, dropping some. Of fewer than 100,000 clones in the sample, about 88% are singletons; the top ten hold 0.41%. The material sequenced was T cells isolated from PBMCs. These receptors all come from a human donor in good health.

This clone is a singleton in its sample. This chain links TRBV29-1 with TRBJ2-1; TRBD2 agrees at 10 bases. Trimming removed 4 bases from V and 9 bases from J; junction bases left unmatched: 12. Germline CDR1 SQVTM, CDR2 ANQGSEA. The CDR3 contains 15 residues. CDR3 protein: CSVGLRLAGAVEQFF. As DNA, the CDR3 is TGCAGCGTTGGATTAAGGCTAGCGGGAGCTGTTGAGCAGTTCTTC.

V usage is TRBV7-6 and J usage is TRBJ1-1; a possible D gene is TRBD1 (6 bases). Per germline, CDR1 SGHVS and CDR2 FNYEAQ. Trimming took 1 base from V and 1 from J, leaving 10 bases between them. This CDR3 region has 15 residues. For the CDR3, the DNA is TGTGCCAGCAGCTTAGGTCGGACAGAGAACACTGAAGCTTTCTTT. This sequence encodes CASSLGRTENTEAFF.

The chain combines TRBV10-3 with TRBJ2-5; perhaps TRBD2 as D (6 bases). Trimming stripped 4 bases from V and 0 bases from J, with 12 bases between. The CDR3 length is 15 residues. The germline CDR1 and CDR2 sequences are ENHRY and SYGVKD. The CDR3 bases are TGTGCCATCAGTGGAGGTAGCGGCTACCAAGAGACCCAGTACTTC. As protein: CAISGGSGYQETQYF.

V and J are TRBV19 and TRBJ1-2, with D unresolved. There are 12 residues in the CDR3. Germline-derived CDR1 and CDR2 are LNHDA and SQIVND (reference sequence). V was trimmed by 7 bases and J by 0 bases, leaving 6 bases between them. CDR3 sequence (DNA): TGTGCCAGTACCAGGCCTAACTATGGCTACACCTTC. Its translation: CASTRPNYGYTF.

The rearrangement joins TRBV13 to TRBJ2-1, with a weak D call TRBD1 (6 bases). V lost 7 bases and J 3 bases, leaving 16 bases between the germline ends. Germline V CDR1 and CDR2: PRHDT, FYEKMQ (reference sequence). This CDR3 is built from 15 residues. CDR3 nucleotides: TGTGCCAGCACCCCTCCGGGACAAATCTACAATGAGCAGTTCTTC. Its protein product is CASTPPGQIYNEQFF. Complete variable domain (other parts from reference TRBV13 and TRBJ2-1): AAGVIQSPRHLIKEKRETATLKCYPIPRHDTVYWYQQGPGQDPQFLISFYEKMQSDKGSIPDRFSAQQFSDYHSELNMSSLELGDSALYFCASTPPGQIYNEQFFGPGTRLTVL.

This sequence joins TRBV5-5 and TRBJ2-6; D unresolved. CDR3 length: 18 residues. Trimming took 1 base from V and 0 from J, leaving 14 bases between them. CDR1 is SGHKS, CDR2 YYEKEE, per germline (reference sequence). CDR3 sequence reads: CASSLWMNSPSGANVLTF. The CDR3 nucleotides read TGTGCCAGCAGCTTGTGGATGAACAGTCCCTCTGGGGCCAACGTCCTGACTTTC. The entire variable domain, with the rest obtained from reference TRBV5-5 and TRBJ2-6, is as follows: DAGVTQSPTHLIKTRGQQVTLRCSPISGHKSVSWYQQVLGQGPQFIFQYYEKEERGRGNFPDRFSARQFPNYSSELNVNALLLGDSALYLCASSLWMNSPSGANVLTFGAGSRLTVL.

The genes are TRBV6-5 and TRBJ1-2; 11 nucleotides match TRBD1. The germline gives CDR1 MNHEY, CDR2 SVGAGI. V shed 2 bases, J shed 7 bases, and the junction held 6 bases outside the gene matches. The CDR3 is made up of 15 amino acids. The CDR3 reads CASSYNGQGAFGYTF. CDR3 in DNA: TGTGCCAGCAGTTACAATGGACAGGGGGCTTTTGGCTACACCTTC.

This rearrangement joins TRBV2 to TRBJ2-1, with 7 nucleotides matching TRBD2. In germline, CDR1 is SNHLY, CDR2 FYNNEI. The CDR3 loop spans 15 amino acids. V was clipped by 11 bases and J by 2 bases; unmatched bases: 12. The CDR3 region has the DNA TGTGCCGGAGCTCCTCTAGCGGAGACCTACAATGAGCAGTTCTTC. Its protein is CAGAPLAETYNEQFF.

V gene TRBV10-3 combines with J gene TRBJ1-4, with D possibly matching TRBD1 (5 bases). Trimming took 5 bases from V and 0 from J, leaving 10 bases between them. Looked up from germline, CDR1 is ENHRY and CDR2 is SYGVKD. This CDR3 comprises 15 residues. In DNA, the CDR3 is TGTGCCATCAGTAAAGGGGCCTCAACTAATGAAAAACTGTTTTTT. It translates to CAISKGASTNEKLFF.

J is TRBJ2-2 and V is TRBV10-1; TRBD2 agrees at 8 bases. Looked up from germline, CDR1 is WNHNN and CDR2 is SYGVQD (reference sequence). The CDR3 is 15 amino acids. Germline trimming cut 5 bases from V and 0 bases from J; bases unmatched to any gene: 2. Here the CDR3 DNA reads TGCGCCAGCAGTCCTAGCGGGCCGAACACCGGGGAGCTGTTTTTT. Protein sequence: CASSPSGPNTGELFF.

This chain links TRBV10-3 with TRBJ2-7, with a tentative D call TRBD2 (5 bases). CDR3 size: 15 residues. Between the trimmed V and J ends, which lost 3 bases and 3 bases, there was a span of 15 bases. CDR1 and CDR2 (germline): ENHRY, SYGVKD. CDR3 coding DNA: TGTGCCATCAGTGATACCGGGGTTACCATCTACGAGCAGTACTTC. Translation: CAISDTGVTIYEQYF.

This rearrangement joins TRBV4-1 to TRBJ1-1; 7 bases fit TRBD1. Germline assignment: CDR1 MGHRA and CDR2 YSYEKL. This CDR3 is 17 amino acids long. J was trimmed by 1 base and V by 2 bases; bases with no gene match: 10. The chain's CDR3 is CASSQNRGGTPNTEAFF. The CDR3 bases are TGCGCCAGCAGCCAAAACAGGGGAGGCACACCGAACACTGAAGCTTTCTTT.

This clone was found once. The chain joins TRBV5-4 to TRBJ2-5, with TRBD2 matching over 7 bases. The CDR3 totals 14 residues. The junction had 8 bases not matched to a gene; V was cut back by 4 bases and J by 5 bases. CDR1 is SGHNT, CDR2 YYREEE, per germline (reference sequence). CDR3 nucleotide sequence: TGTGCCAGCAGCGGGGGGGACCCGGGGGAGACCCAGTACTTC. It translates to CASSGGDPGETQYF. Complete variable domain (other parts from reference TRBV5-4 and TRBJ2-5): ETGVTQSPTHLIKTRGQQVTLRCSSQSGHNTVSWYQQALGQGPQFIFQYYREEENGRGNFPPRFSGLQFPNYSSELNVNALELDDSALYLCASSGGDPGETQYFGPGTRLLVL.

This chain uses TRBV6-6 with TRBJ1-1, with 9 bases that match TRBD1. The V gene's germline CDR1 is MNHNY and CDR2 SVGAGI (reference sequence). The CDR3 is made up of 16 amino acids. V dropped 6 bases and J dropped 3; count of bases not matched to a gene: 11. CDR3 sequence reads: CASRGTGTGYDTEAFF. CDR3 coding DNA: TGTGCCAGCAGGGGGACCGGGACAGGGTATGACACTGAAGCTTTCTTT.

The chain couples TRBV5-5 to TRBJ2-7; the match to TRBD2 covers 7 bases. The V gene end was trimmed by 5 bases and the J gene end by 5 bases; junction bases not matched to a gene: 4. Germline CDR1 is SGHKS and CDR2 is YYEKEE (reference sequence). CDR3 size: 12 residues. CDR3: CASRFSGDEQYF. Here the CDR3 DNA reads TGTGCCAGCAGGTTCAGCGGGGACGAGCAGTACTTC.

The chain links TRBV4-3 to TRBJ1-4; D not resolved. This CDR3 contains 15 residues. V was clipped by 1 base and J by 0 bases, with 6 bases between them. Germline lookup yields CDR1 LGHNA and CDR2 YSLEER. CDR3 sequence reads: CASSQGPATNEKLFF. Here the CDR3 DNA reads TGCGCCAGCAGCCAAGGCCCAGCAACTAATGAAAAACTGTTTTTT.

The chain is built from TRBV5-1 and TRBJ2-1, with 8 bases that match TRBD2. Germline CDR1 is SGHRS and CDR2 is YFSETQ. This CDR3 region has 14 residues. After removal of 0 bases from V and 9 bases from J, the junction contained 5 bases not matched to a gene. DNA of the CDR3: TGCGCCAGCAGCTTGGTTTCGGGAGGGAGTGAGCAGTTCTTC. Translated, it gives CASSLVSGGSEQFF.